These T cell receptor beta chains were read from a single sample in a study of CD8+ T cells in alopecia areata. Clones were read by immunoSEQ multiplex PCR, and TCRdb kept only the in-frame ones, dropping some. The table lists about 260,000 clones, roughly 63% of them singletons, with more than 0.85% in the top ten. Source: CD4+ T cells sorted from blood, taken at approximately week 52, from a patient treated with tofacitinib. Receptors were obtained from a human donor with alopecia areata. Both conserved end residues are trimmed from each CDR3. The D gene is left open where the match is weak.

D gene: NA; J gene: TRBJ2-1; V gene: TRBV18; CDR3 protein: ASSPKTHHNEQF
D gene: NA; J gene: TRBJ1-4; V gene: TRBV30; CDR3 protein: AWSVTGLPEKLF
D gene: NA; J gene: TRBJ1-6; V gene: TRBV6-5; CDR3 protein: ASSYSVQIYNSPLH
D gene: NA; J gene: TRBJ2-1; V gene: TRBV5-1; CDR3 protein: ASSLGGGPDAQF
D gene: NA; J gene: TRBJ2-7; V gene: TRBV29-1; CDR3 protein: SVGSYEQY
D gene: NA; J gene: TRBJ1-6; V gene: TRBV5-6; CDR3 protein: ASSLTVAGSPLH
D gene: NA; J gene: TRBJ2-3; V gene: TRBV7-2; CDR3 protein: ASSPLGSGTQY
D gene: NA; J gene: TRBJ2-4; V gene: TRBV7-9; CDR3 protein: ASSLAGRDVIQY
D gene: TRBD2; J gene: TRBJ2-1; V gene: TRBV4-2; CDR3 protein: ASSQTSGGANEQF
D gene: NA; J gene: TRBJ2-3; V gene: TRBV18; CDR3 protein: ASSLPSTDTQY
D gene: TRBD1; J gene: TRBJ1-2; V gene: TRBV30; CDR3 protein: AWKLTGGSMNGYT
D gene: NA; J gene: TRBJ1-1; V gene: TRBV4-2; CDR3 protein: ASSQDGRHTEAF
D gene: NA; J gene: TRBJ2-1; V gene: TRBV5-5; CDR3 protein: ASSLVTGNEQF
D gene: TRBD2; J gene: TRBJ2-3; V gene: TRBV5-1; CDR3 protein: ASSPLAGLSTDTQY
D gene: NA; J gene: TRBJ2-1; V gene: TRBV7-2; CDR3 protein: ASSQQFDEQF
D gene: NA; J gene: TRBJ2-3; V gene: TRBV11-1; CDR3 protein: ASGLLPTDTQY
D gene: NA; J gene: TRBJ1-2; V gene: TRBV6-6; CDR3 protein: ASSYSPEIDGYT
D gene: TRBD1; J gene: TRBJ1-2; V gene: TRBV30; CDR3 protein: AWSDSRGMRGYT
D gene: NA; J gene: TRBJ2-7; V gene: TRBV14; CDR3 protein: ASSPFAGANYEQY
D gene: NA; J gene: TRBJ1-5; V gene: TRBV5-1; CDR3 protein: ASSLAGGNQPQH
D gene: NA; J gene: TRBJ2-1; V gene: TRBV19; CDR3 protein: ASSTGPRAEQF
D gene: TRBD1; J gene: TRBJ2-5; V gene: TRBV6-1; CDR3 protein: ASSEDRQGQETQY
D gene: TRBD1; J gene: TRBJ2-5; V gene: TRBV9; CDR3 protein: ASSVLGTDQETQY
D gene: NA; J gene: TRBJ1-1; V gene: TRBV4-2; CDR3 protein: ASSQDSTFEAF
D gene: NA; J gene: TRBJ2-1; V gene: TRBV29-1; CDR3 protein: SVEPGTGYNEQF
D gene: TRBD1; J gene: TRBJ2-3; V gene: TRBV30; CDR3 protein: AWRPAGGIDTQY
D gene: NA; J gene: TRBJ1-6; V gene: TRBV5-6; CDR3 protein: ASSLVSGGSPLH
D gene: NA; J gene: TRBJ2-3; V gene: TRBV2; CDR3 protein: ASSESAVDTQY
D gene: NA; J gene: TRBJ2-1; V gene: TRBV12-5; CDR3 protein: ASGLPNLASGGEQF
D gene: TRBD1; J gene: TRBJ2-7; V gene: TRBV5-6; CDR3 protein: ASSFHQGTGWREQY
D gene: NA; J gene: TRBJ2-5; V gene: TRBV7-9; CDR3 protein: ASSLEGLGTQY
D gene: TRBD1; J gene: TRBJ2-3; V gene: TRBV2; CDR3 protein: ASRDRDRAY
D gene: NA; J gene: TRBJ2-3; V gene: TRBV5-1; CDR3 protein: ASSLVGASTDTQY
D gene: NA; J gene: TRBJ2-7; V gene: TRBV29-1; CDR3 protein: SAATGSGRVTYEQY
D gene: NA; J gene: NA; V gene: TRBV29-1; CDR3 protein: SVRGLLPYEQY
D gene: NA; J gene: TRBJ2-1; V gene: TRBV5-5; CDR3 protein: ASSLASADQGQF
D gene: NA; J gene: TRBJ2-3; V gene: TRBV29-1; CDR3 protein: SVELPTGADTQY
D gene: TRBD1; J gene: TRBJ1-3; V gene: TRBV15; CDR3 protein: ATSREQTGSGNTIY
D gene: NA; J gene: TRBJ1-5; V gene: TRBV6-5; CDR3 protein: ASTRGGRSNQPQH
D gene: TRBD1; J gene: TRBJ1-4; V gene: TRBV11-2; CDR3 protein: ASSLVFPIQGTNEKLF
D gene: NA; J gene: TRBJ2-7; V gene: TRBV20-1; CDR3 protein: SARGQIEQY
D gene: TRBD1; J gene: TRBJ2-1; V gene: TRBV10-3; CDR3 protein: AISWDRDNEQF
D gene: NA; J gene: TRBJ2-1; V gene: TRBV5-1; CDR3 protein: ASSLVGSSYNEQF
D gene: TRBD1; J gene: TRBJ2-6; V gene: TRBV5-1; CDR3 protein: ASSPGGTGANVLT
D gene: NA; J gene: TRBJ2-3; V gene: TRBV29-1; CDR3 protein: SVEDTVYADTQY
D gene: TRBD2; J gene: TRBJ2-7; V gene: TRBV30; CDR3 protein: AWTLSGGFYEQY
D gene: TRBD1; J gene: TRBJ1-5; V gene: TRBV30; CDR3 protein: AWSLDRGDQPQH
D gene: NA; J gene: TRBJ1-1; V gene: TRBV7-9; CDR3 protein: ASSLEGLKNTEAF
D gene: NA; J gene: TRBJ2-1; V gene: TRBV13; CDR3 protein: ASSFSINYNEQF
D gene: NA; J gene: TRBJ1-5; V gene: TRBV15; CDR3 protein: ATSRDPGSGQPQH
D gene: NA; J gene: TRBJ2-3; V gene: TRBV7-2; CDR3 protein: ASSHADTQY
D gene: NA; J gene: TRBJ2-1; V gene: TRBV29-1; CDR3 protein: SVVPSIDNEQF
D gene: NA; J gene: TRBJ2-4; V gene: TRBV19; CDR3 protein: ASSMNRAKNIQY
D gene: NA; J gene: TRBJ1-1; V gene: TRBV30; CDR3 protein: AWIGRDQAF
D gene: NA; J gene: TRBJ1-5; V gene: TRBV7-8; CDR3 protein: ASSLLADSNQPQH
D gene: NA; J gene: TRBJ1-1; V gene: TRBV30; CDR3 protein: AWRSSGLNTEAF
D gene: TRBD2; J gene: TRBJ2-1; V gene: TRBV6-5; CDR3 protein: ASRSGTTDFAEQF
D gene: NA; J gene: TRBJ2-6; V gene: TRBV25-1; CDR3 protein: ASSVSGANVLT
D gene: NA; J gene: TRBJ2-3; V gene: TRBV29-1; CDR3 protein: SVAGLGGTDTQY
D gene: NA; J gene: TRBJ2-2; V gene: TRBV4-1; CDR3 protein: ASSQETRAGELF